Below, one T cell receptor (beta chain) is given with its context. The antigen is unknown. These data belong to a study of cytomegalovirus exposure and HLA in healthy donors. Study in general: The 120 million or so unique TCR beta sequences, from roughly 170 million T cells, were found by an earlier analysis.

Though nominally healthy at sampling, donors likely had unrecorded immune exposures. Germline CDR1 reads LNHDA; CDR2 reads SQIVND (reference sequence). The CDR3 extends over 14 amino acids. The V gene end was trimmed by 5 bases and the J gene end by 4 bases; junction bases not matched to a gene: 6. PCR primers comprised 60 Vbeta and 13 Jbeta primers. Sequenced by immunoSEQ multiplex PCR; TCRdb stores in-frame clones only, minus some. Of fewer than 200,000 clones listed, 84% are singletons. Points from the study as a whole: Later analysis placed DRB1 highest and HLA-C lowest in TCR association rates, which differed by HLA locus. According to the study, about 180 TCR beta chains were cytomegalovirus-associated.

The clonotype originates from a girl aged 2 to 10 in good health and CMV-seropositive. J is TRBJ1-1 and V is TRBV19; 8 positions agree with TRBD1. Sequencing input: PBMCs. The CDR3 nucleotides read TGTGCCAGTAGTTGGGGGACAGGAGGCACTGAAGCTTTCTTT. It translates to CASSWGTGGTEAFF. Using reference TRBV19 and TRBJ1-1 for the parts outside the CDR3, the full variable domain is DGGITQSPKYLFRKEGQNVTLSCEQNLNHDAMYWYRQDPGQGLRLIYYSQIVNDFQKGDIAEGYSVSREKKESFPLTVTSAQKNPTAFYLCASSWGTGGTEAFFGQGTRLTVV.